The T cell receptor (beta chain) described here comes from a study of shared clonotypes between healthy human individuals. Study-wide points: Even with large depth, rarefaction showed that sorted-subset sequencing was incomplete. The generation probabilities recorded for non-shared clonotypes fell below those of clonotypes shared by all four donors.

Some clones are missing from TCRdb's copy, which holds only in-frame ones; the method was immunoSEQ multiplex PCR. The sample has about 820,000 clones, approximately 92% seen once. The CDR3 totals 17 residues. Germline CDR1 SEHNR, CDR2 FQNEAQ (reference sequence). J lost 4 bases, V lost 4 bases, and 10 bases had no gene match. The naive CD8 fraction comprised CD45RO-negative cells positively selected for CCR7 and excluded terminally differentiated effector memory CD45RA+ cells. The donors were adults (healthy and HIV-negative) with no recent acute infections or vaccinations. Concerning this clone: Its specificity is not known.

This TCR was recovered from a man aged 25 to 45 in good health. The source material was naive CD8+ T cells sorted from blood. The V and J genes are TRBV7-9 and TRBJ2-1, with 10 bases that match TRBD1. CDR3 in DNA: TGTGCCAGCAGCTCCCGGACAGGGGGAGGTCGGTACAATGAGCAGTTCTTC. Protein product: CASSSRTGGGRYNEQFF.